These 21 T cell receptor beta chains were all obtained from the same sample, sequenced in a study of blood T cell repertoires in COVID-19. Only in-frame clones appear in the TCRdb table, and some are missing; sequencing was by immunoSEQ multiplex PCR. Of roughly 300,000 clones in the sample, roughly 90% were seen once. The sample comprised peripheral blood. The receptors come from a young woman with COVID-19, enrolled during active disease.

In DNA form, the CDR3 reads TGTGCCAGCAGCCAAGCGGCGGGAAATCAGCCCCAGCATTTT. Protein: CASSQAAGNQPQHF. J is TRBJ1-5 and V is TRBV3-1 (or the pseudogene TRBV3-2); no firm D call. The CDR3 contains 14 residues. V dropped 1 base and J dropped 4 bases, with 8 bases sitting between them. CDR1 and CDR2 (germline): LGHDT, YNNKEL (reference sequence).

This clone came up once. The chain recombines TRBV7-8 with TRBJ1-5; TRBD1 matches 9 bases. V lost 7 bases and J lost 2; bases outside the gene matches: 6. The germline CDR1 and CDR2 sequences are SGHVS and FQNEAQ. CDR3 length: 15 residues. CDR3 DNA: TGTGCCAGCAACCCGGGACAGGGAGGCAATCAGCCCCAGCATTTT. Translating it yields CASNPGQGGNQPQHF.

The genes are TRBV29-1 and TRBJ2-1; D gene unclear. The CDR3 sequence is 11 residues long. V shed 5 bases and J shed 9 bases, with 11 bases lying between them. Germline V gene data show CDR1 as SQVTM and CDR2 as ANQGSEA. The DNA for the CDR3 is TGCAGCGTTCCCCGCAGTGGTGAGCAGTTCTTC. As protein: CSVPRSGEQFF.

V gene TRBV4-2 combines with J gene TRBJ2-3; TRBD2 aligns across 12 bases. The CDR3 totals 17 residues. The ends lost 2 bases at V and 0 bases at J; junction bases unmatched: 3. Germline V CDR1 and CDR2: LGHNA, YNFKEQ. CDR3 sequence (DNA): TGTGCCAGCAGCCAAACCACTAGCGGGGGGAGCACAGATACGCAGTATTTT. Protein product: CASSQTTSGGSTDTQYF.

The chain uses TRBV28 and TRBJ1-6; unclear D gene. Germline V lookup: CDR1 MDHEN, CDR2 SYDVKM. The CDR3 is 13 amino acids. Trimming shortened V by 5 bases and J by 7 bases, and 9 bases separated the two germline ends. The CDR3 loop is CASSLLTNSPLHF. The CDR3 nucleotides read TGTGCCAGCAGTCTCCTCACAAATTCACCCCTCCACTTT.

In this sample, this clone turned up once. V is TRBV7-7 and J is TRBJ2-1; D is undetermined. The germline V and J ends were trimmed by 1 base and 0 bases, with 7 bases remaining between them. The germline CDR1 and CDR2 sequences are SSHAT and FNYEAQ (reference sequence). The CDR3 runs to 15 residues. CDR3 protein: CASSLDSSSYNEQFF. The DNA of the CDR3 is TGTGCCAGCAGCTTAGACAGTTCCTCCTACAATGAGCAGTTCTTC.

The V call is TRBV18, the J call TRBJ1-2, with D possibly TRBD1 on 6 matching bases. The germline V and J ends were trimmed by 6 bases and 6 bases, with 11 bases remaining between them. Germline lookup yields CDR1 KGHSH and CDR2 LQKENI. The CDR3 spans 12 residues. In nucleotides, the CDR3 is TGTGCCAGCTCGCGACAGGTTAATGGCTACACCTTC. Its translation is CASSRQVNGYTF.

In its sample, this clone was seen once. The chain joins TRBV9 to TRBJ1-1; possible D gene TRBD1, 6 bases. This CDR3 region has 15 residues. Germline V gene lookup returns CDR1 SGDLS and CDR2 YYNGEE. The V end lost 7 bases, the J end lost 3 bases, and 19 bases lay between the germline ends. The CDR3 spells CASGGQQGQHTEAFF. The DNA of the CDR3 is TGTGCCAGCGGCGGGCAACAGGGTCAGCACACTGAAGCTTTCTTT.

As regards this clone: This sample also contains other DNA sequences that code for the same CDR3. CDR3 sequence: CASSSGTDNSPLHF. The CDR3 DNA reads TGTGCCAGCAGTAGCGGGACAGATAATTCACCCCTCCACTTT. The chain couples TRBV7-9 to TRBJ1-6; TRBD1 matches at 7 bases. J gave up 5 bases and V 6 bases, and 4 bases lay outside the gene matches. This CDR3 region has 14 residues. Germline loops: CDR1 SEHNR, CDR2 FQNEAQ (reference sequence).

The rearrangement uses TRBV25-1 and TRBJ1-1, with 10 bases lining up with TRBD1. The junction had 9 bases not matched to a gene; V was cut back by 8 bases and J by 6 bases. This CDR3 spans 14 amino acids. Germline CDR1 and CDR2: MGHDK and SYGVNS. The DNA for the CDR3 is TGTGCCAGCCGAGGACAGGGGGATCACGCTGAAGCTTTCTTT. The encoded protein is CASRGQGDHAEAFF.

The CDR3 protein is CASSLFGGVLVRPEKLFF. The CDR3 nucleotides read TGCGCCAGCAGCTTATTCGGGGGGGTTTTGGTCCGCCCTGAAAAACTGTTTTTT. This chain links TRBV5-1 with TRBJ1-4, with D possibly TRBD1 on 5 matching bases. The CDR3 is 18 residues long. V was shortened by 2 bases and J by 7 bases, with 24 bases between the two germline ends. Germline CDR1 is SGHRS and CDR2 is YFSETQ.

This CDR3 reads CASSMTGLLEAFF. The CDR3 coding sequence is TGTGCCAGCAGCATGACAGGGCTCCTTGAAGCTTTCTTT. The J gene is TRBJ1-1, the V gene TRBV7-9; 7 bases fit TRBD1. The junction had 7 bases not matched to a gene; V was cut back by 5 bases and J by 7 bases. This CDR3 is 13 amino acids long. CDR1 is SEHNR, CDR2 FQNEAQ, per germline (reference sequence).

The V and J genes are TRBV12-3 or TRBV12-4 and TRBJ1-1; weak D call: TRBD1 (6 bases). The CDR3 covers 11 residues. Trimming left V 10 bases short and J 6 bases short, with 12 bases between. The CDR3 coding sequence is TGTGCCACGGAACAGGGTCCTGAAGCTTTCTTT. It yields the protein CATEQGPEAFF.

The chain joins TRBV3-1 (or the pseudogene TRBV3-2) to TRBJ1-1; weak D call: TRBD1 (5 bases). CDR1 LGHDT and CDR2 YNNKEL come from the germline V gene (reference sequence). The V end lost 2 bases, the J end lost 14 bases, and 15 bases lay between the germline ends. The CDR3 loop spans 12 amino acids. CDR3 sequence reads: CASSQPQGPAFF. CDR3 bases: TGTGCCAGCAGCCAACCCCAGGGTCCTGCGTTCTTT.

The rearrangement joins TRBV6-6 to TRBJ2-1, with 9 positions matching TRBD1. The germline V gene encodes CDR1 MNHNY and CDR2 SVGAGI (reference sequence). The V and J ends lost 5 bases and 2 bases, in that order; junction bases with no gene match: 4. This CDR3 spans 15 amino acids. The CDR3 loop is CASSRDRGTYNEQFF. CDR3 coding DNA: TGTGCCAGCAGTCGCGACAGGGGGACCTACAATGAGCAGTTCTTC.

CDR3 nucleotides: TGTGCCAGCAGCTTCTACCGTAGCGGGGGGACCAATGAGCAGTTCTTC. This sequence encodes CASSFYRSGGTNEQFF. J is TRBJ2-1 and V is TRBV7-9, with 10 bases that match TRBD2. This CDR3 has 16 residues. The ends lost 3 bases at V and 6 bases at J; junction bases unmatched: 8. In germline, CDR1 is SEHNR, CDR2 FQNEAQ (reference sequence).

Written as DNA, the CDR3 is TGTGCCAGCAGCCAGACGTCAGGGGGCCTCTATGGCTACACCTTC. Its protein product is CASSQTSGGLYGYTF. The chain employs TRBV11-2 and TRBJ1-2; 8 nucleotides agree with TRBD1. Unmatched junction bases numbered 9, after V lost 5 bases and J lost 4 bases. Per germline, CDR1 SGHAT and CDR2 FQNNGV. The CDR3 loop spans 15 amino acids.

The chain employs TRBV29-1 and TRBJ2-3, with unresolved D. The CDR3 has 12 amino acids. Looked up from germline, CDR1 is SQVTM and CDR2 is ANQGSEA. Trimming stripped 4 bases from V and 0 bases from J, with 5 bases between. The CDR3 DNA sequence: TGCAGCGTTGCTGAGAGCACAGATACGCAGTATTTT. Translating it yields CSVAESTDTQYF.

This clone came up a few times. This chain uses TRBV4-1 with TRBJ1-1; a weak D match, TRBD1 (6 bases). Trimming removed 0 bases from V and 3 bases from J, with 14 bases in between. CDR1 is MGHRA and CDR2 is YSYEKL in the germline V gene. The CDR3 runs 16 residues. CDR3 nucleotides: TGCGCCAGCAGCCAAGATGGGGGGGGCTTGCACACTGAAGCTTTCTTT. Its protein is CASSQDGGGLHTEAFF.

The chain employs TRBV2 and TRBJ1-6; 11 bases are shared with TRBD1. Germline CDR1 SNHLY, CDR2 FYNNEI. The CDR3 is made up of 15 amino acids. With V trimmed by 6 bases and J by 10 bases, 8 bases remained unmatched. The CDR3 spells CASRGQGARGSPLHF. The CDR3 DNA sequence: TGTGCCAGCAGAGGACAGGGGGCAAGGGGCTCACCCCTCCACTTT.

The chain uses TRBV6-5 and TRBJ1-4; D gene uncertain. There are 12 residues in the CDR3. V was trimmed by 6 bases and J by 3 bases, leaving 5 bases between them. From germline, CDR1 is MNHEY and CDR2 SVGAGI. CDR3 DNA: TGTGCCAGCAGAACAGCTAATGAAAAACTGTTTTTT. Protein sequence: CASRTANEKLFF.